A single sample is the source of the 31 T cell receptor beta chains below, sequenced in a study of yellow fever vaccine responses in identical twins. TCRdb used MiXCR to reprocess the RT-PCR reads, holding one entry per CDR3 protein. The repertoire holds about 4,700 distinct CDR3 sequences, around nine tenths seen once, with about 1.9% in the top ten. This specimen consisted of T cells from blood (PBMCs), unsorted or a sorted subset (not recorded which), obtained before or after yellow fever vaccination (not recorded which). These receptors were taken from a woman aged 18-29 years who received the yellow fever vaccine.

The chain employs TRBV10-3 and TRBJ2-5, with TRBD1 identical over 7 bases. The germline V gene encodes CDR1 ENHRY and CDR2 SYGVKD. CDR3 length: 13 amino acids. V lost 6 bases, J lost 4 bases, and 5 bases stayed unmatched. The CDR3 nucleotides are TGTGCCATCAGCATGGACAGGTTAGAGACCCAGTACTTC. Translated: CAISMDRLETQYF.

This clonotype was recorded only once. The rearrangement links TRBV18 to TRBJ2-7; 9 bases map to TRBD1. The CDR3 covers 15 residues. Germline V gene sequence: CDR1 KGHSH, CDR2 LQKENI. V gave up 1 base and J gave up 2 bases; unmatched junction bases: 3. CDR3 sequence: CASSPQGTGTYEQYF. The CDR3 bases are TGTGCCAGCTCACCACAAGGGACAGGGACCTACGAGCAGTACTTC.

The CDR3 protein is CASSSSRVVNEQFF. In DNA form, the CDR3 reads TGTGCCAGCAGCTCCTCAAGGGTGGTCAATGAGCAGTTCTTC. J is TRBJ2-1 and V is TRBV11-3; no clear D gene. This CDR3 has 14 amino acids. Between the trimmed V and J ends, which lost 4 bases and 6 bases, there was a span of 13 bases. Germline CDR1 and CDR2: SGHNT and YENEEA.

This clonotype appeared a few times. V gene TRBV14 combines with J gene TRBJ2-1, with TRBD1 matching over 12 bases. CDR3 length: 15 amino acids. The J segment lost 8 bases and the V segment lost 2 bases, leaving 4 bases of the junction unmatched. Looked up from germline, CDR1 is SGHDN and CDR2 is FVKESK. CDR3 sequence reads: CASSQSGTGGDEQFF. In DNA form, the CDR3 reads TGTGCCAGCAGCCAATCCGGGACAGGGGGCGATGAGCAGTTCTTC.

The genes are TRBV2 and TRBJ2-1; no firm D call. The germline gives CDR1 SNHLY, CDR2 FYNNEI. The CDR3 covers 13 residues. Trimming cost V 6 bases and J 4 bases, with 10 bases left between them. The CDR3 bases are TGTGCCAGCAGGATGACATTTTACAATGAGCAGTTCTTC. This sequence encodes CASRMTFYNEQFF.

In this sample, this clonotype turned up once. The chain links TRBV12-3 or TRBV12-4 to TRBJ2-2; no clear D gene. Trimming stripped 11 bases from V and 1 base from J, with 8 bases between. The CDR3 loop spans 12 amino acids. The CDR3 here is CAGELNTGELFF. CDR3 DNA: TGTGCCGGCGAACTGAACACCGGGGAGCTGTTTTTT.

The rearrangement links TRBV16 to TRBJ1-6; D not certain. In germline, CDR1 is KGHSY, CDR2 FQNENV. This CDR3 has 15 residues. V lost 6 bases and J 1 base, leaving 10 bases between the germline ends. The CDR3 DNA follows: TGTGCCAGCAGAGAGGTTGCATCCTATAATTCACCCCTCCACTTT. Encoded protein: CASREVASYNSPLHF.

V is TRBV27 and J is TRBJ2-7; 8 nucleotides match TRBD1. Looked up from germline, CDR1 is MNHEY and CDR2 is SMNVEV (reference sequence). J lost 6 bases, V lost 7 bases, and 11 bases had no gene match. CDR3 length: 14 residues. The CDR3 nucleotides are TGTGCCAGCAACTCAGGGGGCTTAGGCGGCGAGCAGTACTTC. Its translation: CASNSGGLGGEQYF.

As for this clonotype: The CDR3 does not close with the conserved phenylalanine or tryptophan, likely indicating a read error. The chain links TRBV11-1 to TRBJ1-4; the D gene is possibly TRBD1 (6 bases). The ends were cut back, 5 bases at V and 8 bases at J, with 18 bases in the middle. Looked up from germline, CDR1 is SGHAT and CDR2 is FQDESV (reference sequence). This CDR3 comprises 15 residues. For the CDR3, the DNA is TGTGCCAGCAGCCCCGGGGACAAAGTTAACGAAAAACTGTTTTCT. This gives the protein CASSPGDKVNEKLFS.

This chain uses TRBV11-2 with TRBJ2-3, with TRBD2 identical over 11 bases. The CDR3 loop spans 15 amino acids. The V gene end was trimmed by 10 bases and the J gene end by 0 bases; junction bases not matched to a gene: 6. Per the germline V gene, CDR1 is SGHAT and CDR2 is FQNNGV. The CDR3 loop reads CAINSGGASTDTQYF. The CDR3 nucleotides read TGTGCCATCAATAGCGGGGGGGCTAGCACAGATACGCAGTATTTT.

The V and J genes are TRBV7-9 and TRBJ2-7; the D gene is possibly TRBD2 (5 bases). Between the trimmed V and J ends, which lost 0 bases and 5 bases, there was a span of 20 bases. This CDR3 has 17 residues. CDR1 SEHNR and CDR2 FQNEAQ come from the germline V gene (reference sequence). The CDR3 sequence is CASSLASAFVGGDEQYF. CDR3 nucleotide sequence: TGTGCCAGCAGCTTAGCGTCCGCGTTCGTCGGAGGCGACGAGCAGTACTTC.

The gene calls are TRBV6-4 and TRBJ1-2; D is ambiguous. This CDR3 comprises 13 residues. In germline, CDR1 is MRHNA, CDR2 SNTAGT. V was cut by 2 bases and J by 4 bases, with 8 bases left in between. This CDR3 is CASSDGTSYGYTF. CDR3 DNA: TGTGCCAGCAGTGACGGAACCAGCTATGGCTACACCTTC.

V gene TRBV11-2 combines with J gene TRBJ1-4; 7 bases map to TRBD1. CDR3 length equals 14 residues. Unmatched junction bases numbered 0, after V lost 0 bases and J lost 5 bases. Germline V gene data show CDR1 as SGHAT and CDR2 as FQNNGV. CDR3 protein: CASSLEGGNEKLFF. The CDR3 DNA reads TGTGCCAGCAGCTTAGAAGGGGGCAATGAAAAACTGTTTTTT. The full variable domain, rest sourced from reference TRBV11-2 and TRBJ1-4, is EAGVAQSPRYKIIEKRQSVAFWCNPISGHATLYWYQQILGQGPKLLIQFQNNGVVDDSQLPKDRFSAERLKGVDSTLKIQPAKLEDSAVYLCASSLEGGNEKLFFGSGTQLSVL.

The chain links TRBV11-1 to TRBJ2-7; D is undetermined. Germline V gives CDR1 SGHAT, CDR2 FQDESV (reference sequence). This CDR3 is 16 amino acids long. V was cut by 0 bases and J by 7 bases, with 19 bases left in between. The CDR3 spells CASSLASADLTLEQYF. The CDR3 nucleotides are TGTGCCAGCAGCTTAGCGTCCGCGGACCTTACCCTAGAGCAGTACTTC.

This clonotype occurred a few times. V gene TRBV6-5 combines with J gene TRBJ1-1; D is unresolved. This CDR3 contains 15 residues. From germline, CDR1 is MNHEY and CDR2 SVGAGI. Deletions cut 0 bases from V and 3 bases from J, with 11 bases between. The CDR3 bases are TGTGCCAGCAGTTACTCGGCGGGAGAGGACACTGAAGCTTTCTTT. Amino acids: CASSYSAGEDTEAFF.

This chain connects TRBV28 to TRBJ2-1, with 7 bases fitting TRBD1. CDR3 length: 14 residues. After removal of 1 base from V and 5 bases from J, the junction contained 2 bases not matched to a gene. The V gene's germline CDR1 is MDHEN and CDR2 SYDVKM. In DNA form, the CDR3 reads TGTGCCAGCAGTTTATTGGGACAGCACAATGAGCAGTTCTTC. This sequence encodes CASSLLGQHNEQFF.

V usage is TRBV18 and J usage is TRBJ2-5; TRBD1 might be the D (5 bases). The length of the CDR3 is 12 residues. The germline V gene encodes CDR1 KGHSH and CDR2 LQKENI. The germline V and J ends were trimmed by 6 bases and 5 bases, with 10 bases remaining between them. In DNA form, the CDR3 reads TGTGCCAGCTCGGACAAGAAGGAGACCCAGTACTTC. Protein product: CASSDKKETQYF.

The chain uses TRBV27 and TRBJ2-1, with D perhaps matching TRBD1 or TRBD2 (5 bases each). Deletions cut 7 bases from V and 7 bases from J, with 17 bases between. CDR3 size: 14 residues. Germline V lookup: CDR1 MNHEY, CDR2 SMNVEV (reference sequence). The CDR3 protein is CASNSEGFMNEQFF. The CDR3 DNA follows: TGTGCCAGCAACTCAGAGGGGTTTATGAATGAGCAGTTCTTC.

This clonotype was recorded a few times. This chain connects TRBV24-1 to TRBJ1-4; 9 nucleotides line up with TRBD1. The trim removed 10 bases at V and 7 bases at J, leaving 6 bases unmatched. Germline V CDR1 and CDR2: KGHDR, SFDVKD. The CDR3 covers 13 residues. The CDR3 loop reads CATRGTGSEKLFF. The CDR3 DNA reads TGTGCCACTCGCGGGACAGGGTCTGAAAAACTGTTTTTT.

The chain uses TRBV11-3 and TRBJ2-3, with D hard to call. The germline V gene has CDR1 SGHNT and CDR2 YENEEA. Trimming left V 7 bases short and J 2 bases short, with 19 bases between. The CDR3 is 16 amino acids. In DNA form, the CDR3 reads TGTGCCAGCATCAGAAAAGGCGACCCCATCACAGATACGCAGTATTTT. Its protein is CASIRKGDPITDTQYF.

The chain combines TRBV5-5 with TRBJ1-3; D remains ambiguous. CDR1 SGHKS and CDR2 YYEKEE come from the germline V gene (reference sequence). Trimming removed 0 bases from V and 0 bases from J, with 10 bases in between. CDR3 size: 16 residues. The CDR3 reads CASSLGQEFSGNTIYF. CDR3 coding DNA: TGTGCCAGCAGCTTGGGTCAGGAGTTCTCTGGAAACACCATATATTTT.

The V gene is TRBV6-1, the J gene TRBJ2-1; 9 positions agree with TRBD2. V shed 3 bases, J shed 5 bases, and the junction held 2 bases outside the gene matches. Per the germline V gene, CDR1 is MNHNS and CDR2 is SASEGT. This CDR3 has 14 amino acids. CDR3 amino acids: CASSEGLANNEQFF. CDR3 in DNA: TGTGCCAGCAGTGAGGGACTAGCTAACAATGAGCAGTTCTTC.

The CDR3 loop reads CASSDPRQGSGTGELFF. Written as DNA, the CDR3 is TGTGCCAGCAGTGACCCTCGACAGGGGTCGGGCACCGGGGAGCTGTTTTTT. The chain recombines TRBV2 with TRBJ2-2, with 8 bases matching TRBD1. Germline loops: CDR1 SNHLY, CDR2 FYNNEI. V lost 3 bases to trimming and J lost 4 bases; unmatched junction nucleotides: 10. The CDR3 is 17 amino acids.

Only one count was recorded for this clonotype. The chain employs TRBV3-1 and TRBJ2-3; a possible D gene is TRBD1 (5 bases). Trimming took off 1 base at V and 4 bases at J, with 15 bases between the two ends. Germline V gene data show CDR1 as LGHDT and CDR2 as YNNKEL (reference sequence). The CDR3 covers 16 residues. CDR3 in amino acids: CASSQGLAGRPDTQYF. CDR3 DNA: TGTGCCAGCAGCCAAGGCCTGGCAGGGCGCCCAGATACGCAGTATTTT.

This clonotype occurred once. V usage is TRBV4-2 and J usage is TRBJ2-5, with 9 bases that match TRBD1. Germline V gene sequence: CDR1 LGHNA, CDR2 YNFKEQ. V was clipped by 4 bases and J by 4 bases; unmatched bases: 1. The length of the CDR3 is 13 residues. The CDR3 loop is CASSPQGAETQYF. The CDR3 region has the DNA TGTGCCAGCAGCCCACAGGGGGCAGAGACCCAGTACTTC.

The rearrangement links TRBV7-4 to TRBJ2-2; D is unresolved. The germline CDR1 and CDR2 sequences are SGHVT and SQSDAQ. The CDR3 covers 14 residues. Trimming left V 1 base short and J 7 bases short, with 10 bases between. In DNA, the CDR3 is TGTGCCAGCAGCTTAGTCCGGAATGACGGGGAGCTGTTTTTT. Amino acids: CASSLVRNDGELFF.

The rearrangement uses TRBV7-9 and TRBJ2-1; TRBD2 matches at 12 bases. CDR1 and CDR2 (germline): SEHNR, FQNEAQ (reference sequence). The CDR3 has 15 amino acids. Losses at the gene ends were 2 bases for V and 9 bases for J; bases not matched to a gene: 5. CDR3 coding DNA: TGTGCCAGCAGCTTACTAGCGGGAGGGCATAGTGAGCAGTTCTTC. It encodes CASSLLAGGHSEQFF.

This clonotype was recorded only once. V and J are TRBV11-3 and TRBJ2-7; D is uncertain. With 5 bases removed from V and 2 bases from J, the gap between germline ends came to 4 bases. Germline CDR1 SGHNT, CDR2 YENEEA. CDR3 length: 11 amino acids. The CDR3: CASSPAYEQYF. The CDR3 DNA is TGTGCCAGCAGCCCAGCCTACGAGCAGTACTTC. The full variable domain, in which reference TRBV11-3 and TRBJ2-7 provide the parts outside the CDR3, is EAGVVQSPRYKIIEKKQPVAFWCNPISGHNTLYWYLQNLGQGPELLIRYENEEAVDDSQLPKDRFSAERLKGVDSTLKIQPAELGDSAVYLCASSPAYEQYFGPGTRLTVT.

The chain uses TRBV5-1 and TRBJ2-1, with unresolved D. Germline V gene data show CDR1 as SGHRS and CDR2 as YFSETQ. Trimming cost V 7 bases and J 3 bases, with 8 bases left between them. CDR3 size: 12 residues. The CDR3 DNA sequence: TGCGCCAGCGGCCTGGGCTACAATGAGCAGTTCTTC. Protein: CASGLGYNEQFF.

The genes are TRBV9 and TRBJ2-7; D not resolved. Trimming stripped 4 bases from V and 7 bases from J, with 15 bases between. Germline V gives CDR1 SGDLS, CDR2 YYNGEE. The length of the CDR3 is 13 residues. The CDR3 DNA reads as TGTGCCAGCAGCCCCCCCGTGTCTCGAGAGCAGTACTTC. Amino acids: CASSPPVSREQYF.

The chain uses TRBV29-1 and TRBJ1-1; the match to TRBD1 covers 7 bases. After removal of 4 bases from V and 8 bases from J, the junction contained 1 base not matched to a gene. This CDR3 is 10 amino acids long. Per germline, CDR1 SQVTM and CDR2 ANQGSEA. The CDR3 DNA reads as TGCAGCGTTGGACAGGGCGAAGCTTTCTTT. This codes for CSVGQGEAFF.